At least ten counts were recorded for the clone carrying this TCR beta chain. The antigen is not known. The source of the sample is a study of metastatic and nonmetastatic thyroid tumors. No treatment of any kind had been given to any patient before thyroid surgery. Findings and limits, study-wide: The study reportedly found significantly higher TCR beta diversity in malignant thyroid tumors than benign nodules, in blood and tumor.

TCRdb re-called the PCR reads through MiXCR. Found here are 53,000 or so clones, around 20% of them singletons; the top ten hold roughly 4.2%. The germline V gene has CDR1 SEHNR and CDR2 FQNEAQ (reference sequence). This CDR3 comprises 15 residues. Trimming shortened V by 1 base and J by 0 bases, and 10 bases separated the two germline ends. The chain recombines TRBV7-9 with TRBJ2-7; tentative D call: TRBD2 (5 bases). The material sequenced was blood. This sequence was found in a female donor with papillary thyroid cancer or a benign thyroid nodule (not recorded which). Some clones in this sample may be carry-over from other donors' samples. DNA for the CDR3: TGTGCCAGCAGCTTAGTTCTGGACTTCTCCTACGAGCAGTACTTC. This gives the protein CASSLVLDFSYEQYF.